The entry below describes one T cell receptor (beta chain). The antigen is unknown. The RNA, roughly 0.45 to 1 ug, was put through reverse transcription using random hexamers. MiXCR was run by TCRdb on the immunoSEQ multiplex PCR reads, yielding one entry per CDR3 protein. The table has about 57,000 distinct CDR3 sequences, 93% seen once. This entry is derived from a study of CD8 T cells in Susac syndrome. Study-level results: A relatively small number of individuals underwent TCR sequencing and HLA analysis.

V was clipped by 7 bases and J by 3 bases; unmatched bases: 5. This CDR3 contains 12 residues. Germline V gives CDR1 SQVTM, CDR2 ANQGSEA. TEMRA cells were enriched by FACS, while CD8+ and CD4+ T cells were obtained through a negative isolation that was performed magnetically. This sequence was found in a human donor with multiple sclerosis. The J gene is TRBJ1-2, the V gene TRBV29-1, with TRBD1 identical over 7 bases. The sequenced sample was CD8+ T cells from PBMCs. As DNA, the CDR3 is TGCAGCGGGCACGGGACAGACTATGGCTACACCTTC. It yields the protein CSGHGTDYGYTF. The full variable domain, its missing parts supplied by reference TRBV29-1 and TRBJ1-2, is SAVISQKPSRDICQRGTSLTIQCQVDSQVTMMFWYRQQPGQSLTLIATANQGSEATYESGFVIDKFPISRPNLTFSTLTVSNMSPEDSSIYLCSGHGTDYGYTFGSGTRLTVV.